The T cell receptor beta chain under discussion was sequenced for a study of control samples from healthy donors and cancer patients. The CDR3 length is 13 residues. The ends were cut back, 0 bases at V and 4 bases at J, with 7 bases in the middle. Germline V gives CDR1 MGHRA, CDR2 YSYEKL. Generated by immunoSEQ multiplex PCR, the TCRdb table keeps only in-frame clones and is missing some. The sample lists under 80,000 clones, about 95% occurring once. The specimen sequenced was blood. This TCR was sampled from a woman aged 35 to 49 in good health. The chain links TRBV4-1 to TRBJ2-7; no firm D call. CDR3 nucleotide sequence: TGCGCCAGCAGCCAAGATCAAGGGTACGAGCAGTACTTC. Its protein product is CASSQDQGYEQYF.